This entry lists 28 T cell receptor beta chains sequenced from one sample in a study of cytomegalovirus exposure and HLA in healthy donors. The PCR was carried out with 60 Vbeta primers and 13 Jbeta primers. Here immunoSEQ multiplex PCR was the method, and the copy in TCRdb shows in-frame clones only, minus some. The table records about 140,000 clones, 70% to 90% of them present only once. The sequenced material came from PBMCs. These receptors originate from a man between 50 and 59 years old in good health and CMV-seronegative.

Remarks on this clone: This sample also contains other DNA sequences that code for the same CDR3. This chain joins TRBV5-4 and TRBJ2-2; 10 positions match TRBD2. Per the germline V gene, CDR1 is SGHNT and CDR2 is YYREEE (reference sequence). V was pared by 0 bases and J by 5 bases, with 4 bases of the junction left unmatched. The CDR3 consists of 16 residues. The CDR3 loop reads CASSLGLAGGTGELFF. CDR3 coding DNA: TGTGCCAGCAGCTTGGGACTAGCGGGCGGGACCGGGGAGCTGTTTTTT.

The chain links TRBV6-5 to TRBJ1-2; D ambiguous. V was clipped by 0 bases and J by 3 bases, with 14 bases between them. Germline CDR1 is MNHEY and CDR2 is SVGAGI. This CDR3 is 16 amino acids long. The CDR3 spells CASSYSNEGRYYGYTF. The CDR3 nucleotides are TGTGCCAGCAGTTACTCCAATGAGGGCCGATACTATGGCTACACCTTC.

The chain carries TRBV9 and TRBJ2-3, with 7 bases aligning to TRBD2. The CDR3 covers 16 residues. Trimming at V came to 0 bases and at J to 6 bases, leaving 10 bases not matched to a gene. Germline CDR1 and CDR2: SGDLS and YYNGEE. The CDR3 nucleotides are TGTGCCAGCAGCGTAGATTGGGAGCGGGGCTCTGATACGCAGTATTTT. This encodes CASSVDWERGSDTQYF. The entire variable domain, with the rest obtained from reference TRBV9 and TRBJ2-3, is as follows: DSGVTQTPKHLITATGQRVTLRCSPRSGDLSVYWYQQSLDQGLQFLIQYYNGEERAKGNILERFSAQQFPDLHSELNLSSLELGDSALYFCASSVDWERGSDTQYFGPGTRLTVL.

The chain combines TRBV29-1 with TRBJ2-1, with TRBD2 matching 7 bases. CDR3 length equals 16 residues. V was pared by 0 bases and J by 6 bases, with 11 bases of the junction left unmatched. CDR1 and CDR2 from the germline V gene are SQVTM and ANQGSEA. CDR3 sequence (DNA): TGCAGCGTTGAAGATCTTCTAGCGGAGCATTTCAATGAGCAGTTCTTC. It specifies CSVEDLLAEHFNEQFF.

The CDR3 spells CASSPGQNYGYTF. The CDR3 DNA sequence: TGTGCCAGCAGCCCGGGACAGAACTATGGCTACACCTTC. The V gene is TRBV6-5, the J gene TRBJ1-2; 7 bases are shared with TRBD1. The germline gives CDR1 MNHEY, CDR2 SVGAGI. The J segment lost 2 bases and the V segment lost 6 bases, leaving 3 bases of the junction unmatched. This CDR3 spans 13 amino acids.

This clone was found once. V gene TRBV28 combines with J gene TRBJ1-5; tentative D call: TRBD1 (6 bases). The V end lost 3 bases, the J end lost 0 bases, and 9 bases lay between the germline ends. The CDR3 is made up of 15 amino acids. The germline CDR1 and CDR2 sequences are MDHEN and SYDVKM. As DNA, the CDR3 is TGTGCCAGCAGTTTTGGGGGCTATAGCAATCAGCCCCAGCATTTT. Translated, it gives CASSFGGYSNQPQHF.

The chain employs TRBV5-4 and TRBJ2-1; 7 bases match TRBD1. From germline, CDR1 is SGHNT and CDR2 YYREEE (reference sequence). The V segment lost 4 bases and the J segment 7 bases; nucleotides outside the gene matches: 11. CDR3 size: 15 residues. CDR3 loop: CASSLSSTGINEQFF. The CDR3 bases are TGTGCCAGCAGCCTTTCATCGACAGGGATTAATGAGCAGTTCTTC.

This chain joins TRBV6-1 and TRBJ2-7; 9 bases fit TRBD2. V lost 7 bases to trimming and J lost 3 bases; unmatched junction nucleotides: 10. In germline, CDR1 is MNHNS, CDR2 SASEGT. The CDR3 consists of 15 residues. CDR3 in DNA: TGTGCCAGCACCCCTAGTCTAGCGGGGATCTACGAGCAGTACTTC. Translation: CASTPSLAGIYEQYF.

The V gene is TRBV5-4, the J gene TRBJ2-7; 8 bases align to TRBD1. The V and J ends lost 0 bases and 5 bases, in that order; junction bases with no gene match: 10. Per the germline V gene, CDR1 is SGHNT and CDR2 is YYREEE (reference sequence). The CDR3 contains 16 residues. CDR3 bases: TGTGCCAGCAGCTTGGTTTTCGCAGGGGGCCAGGACGAGCAGTACTTC. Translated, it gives CASSLVFAGGQDEQYF.

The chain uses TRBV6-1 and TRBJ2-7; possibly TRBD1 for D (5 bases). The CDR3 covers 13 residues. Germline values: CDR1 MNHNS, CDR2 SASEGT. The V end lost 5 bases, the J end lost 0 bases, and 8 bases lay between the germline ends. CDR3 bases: TGTGCCAGCAGTATAGACAGCTCCTACGAGCAGTACTTC. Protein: CASSIDSSYEQYF.

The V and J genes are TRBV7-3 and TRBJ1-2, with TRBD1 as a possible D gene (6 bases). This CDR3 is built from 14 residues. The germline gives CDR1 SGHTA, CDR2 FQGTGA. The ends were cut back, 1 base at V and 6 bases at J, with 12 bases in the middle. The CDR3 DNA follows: TGTGCCAGCAGCTTAAATACAGGGCTGGATGGCTACACCTTC. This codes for CASSLNTGLDGYTF.

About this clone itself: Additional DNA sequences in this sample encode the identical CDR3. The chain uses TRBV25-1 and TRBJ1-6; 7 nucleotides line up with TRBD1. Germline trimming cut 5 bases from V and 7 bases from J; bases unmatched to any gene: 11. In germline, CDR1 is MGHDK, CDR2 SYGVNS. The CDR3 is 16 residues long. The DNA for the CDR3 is TGTGCCAGCAGTTATTCCTTTGGACAGGAGAATTCACCCCTCCACTTT. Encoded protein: CASSYSFGQENSPLHF.

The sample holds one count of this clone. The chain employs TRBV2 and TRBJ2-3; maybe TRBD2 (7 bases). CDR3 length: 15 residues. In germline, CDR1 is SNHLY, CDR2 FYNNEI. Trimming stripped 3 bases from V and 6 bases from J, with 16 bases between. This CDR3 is CASSEPGGLADTQYF. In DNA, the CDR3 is TGTGCCAGCAGTGAGCCCGGGGGGCTAGCGGATACGCAGTATTTT.

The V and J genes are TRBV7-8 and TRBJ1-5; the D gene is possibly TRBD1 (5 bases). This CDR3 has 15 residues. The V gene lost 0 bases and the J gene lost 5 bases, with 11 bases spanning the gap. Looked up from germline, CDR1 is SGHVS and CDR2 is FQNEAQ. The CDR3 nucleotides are TGTGCCAGCAGCTTAGCGGAGGGGATTCATCAGCCCCAGCATTTT. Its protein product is CASSLAEGIHQPQHF.

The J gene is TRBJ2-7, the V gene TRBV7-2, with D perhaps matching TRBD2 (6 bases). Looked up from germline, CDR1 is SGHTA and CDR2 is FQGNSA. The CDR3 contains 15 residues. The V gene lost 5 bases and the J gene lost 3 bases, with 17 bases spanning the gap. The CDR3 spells CASSPGGGQIYEQYF. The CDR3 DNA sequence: TGTGCCAGCAGCCCTGGAGGAGGGCAGATCTACGAGCAGTACTTC.

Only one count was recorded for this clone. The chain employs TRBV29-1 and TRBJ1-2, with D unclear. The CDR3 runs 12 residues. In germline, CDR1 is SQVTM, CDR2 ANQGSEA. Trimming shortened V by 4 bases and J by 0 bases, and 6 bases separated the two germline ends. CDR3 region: CSVAVTNYGYTF. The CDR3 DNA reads TGCAGCGTTGCGGTAACTAACTATGGCTACACCTTC.

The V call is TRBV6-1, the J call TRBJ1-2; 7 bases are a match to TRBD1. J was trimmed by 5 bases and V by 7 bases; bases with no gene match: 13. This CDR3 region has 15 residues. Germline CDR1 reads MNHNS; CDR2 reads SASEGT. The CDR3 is CASNPGGYSSYGYTF. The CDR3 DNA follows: TGTGCCAGCAATCCAGGGGGTTATAGTTCGTATGGCTACACCTTC.

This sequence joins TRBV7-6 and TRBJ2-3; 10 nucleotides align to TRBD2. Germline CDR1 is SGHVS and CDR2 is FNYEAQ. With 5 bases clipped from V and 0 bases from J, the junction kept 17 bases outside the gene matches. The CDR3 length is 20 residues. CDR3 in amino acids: CASSIRAGTSGISSTDTQYF. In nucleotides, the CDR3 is TGTGCCAGCAGCATCAGAGCCGGAACTAGCGGGATCTCTAGCACAGATACGCAGTATTTT.

CDR3 sequence: CSVEEQPAGGYEQYF. The CDR3 DNA sequence: TGCAGCGTTGAAGAGCAGCCCGCGGGGGGCTACGAGCAGTACTTC. This rearrangement joins TRBV29-1 to TRBJ2-7, with 8 bases fitting TRBD2. CDR1 is SQVTM, CDR2 ANQGSEA, per germline. V was clipped by 0 bases and J by 3 bases; unmatched bases: 7. The CDR3 extends over 15 amino acids.

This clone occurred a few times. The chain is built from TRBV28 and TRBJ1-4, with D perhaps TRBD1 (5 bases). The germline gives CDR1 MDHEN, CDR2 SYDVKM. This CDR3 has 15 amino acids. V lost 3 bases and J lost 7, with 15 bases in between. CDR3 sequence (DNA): TGTGCCAGCAGTTTCGGGGGGAATCGGTTTGAAAAACTGTTTTTT. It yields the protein CASSFGGNRFEKLFF.

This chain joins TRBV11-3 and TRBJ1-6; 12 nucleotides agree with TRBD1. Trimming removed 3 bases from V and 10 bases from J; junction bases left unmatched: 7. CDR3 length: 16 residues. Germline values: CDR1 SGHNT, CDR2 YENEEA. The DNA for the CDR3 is TGTGCCAGCAGCTTGGGACAGGGGGCTCGAGGGTCACCCCTCCACTTT. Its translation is CASSLGQGARGSPLHF.

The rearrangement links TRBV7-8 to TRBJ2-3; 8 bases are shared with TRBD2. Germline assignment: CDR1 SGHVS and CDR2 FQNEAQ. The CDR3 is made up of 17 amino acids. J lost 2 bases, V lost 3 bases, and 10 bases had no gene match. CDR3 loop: CASSFPPSGSDTDTQYF. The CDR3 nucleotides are TGTGCCAGCAGCTTCCCCCCTAGCGGGTCAGACACAGATACGCAGTATTTT.

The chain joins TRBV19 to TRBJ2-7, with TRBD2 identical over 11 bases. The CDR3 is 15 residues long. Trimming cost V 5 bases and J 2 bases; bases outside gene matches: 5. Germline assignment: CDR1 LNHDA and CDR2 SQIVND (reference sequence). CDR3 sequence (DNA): TGTGCCAGTAGTGCCGGGACTAGCGGAACCTACGAGCAGTACTTC. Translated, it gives CASSAGTSGTYEQYF.

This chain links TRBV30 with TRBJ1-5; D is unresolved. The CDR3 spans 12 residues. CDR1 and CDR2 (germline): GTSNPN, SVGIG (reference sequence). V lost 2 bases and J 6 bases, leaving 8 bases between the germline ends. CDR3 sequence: CAWSSGSQPQHF. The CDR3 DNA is TGTGCCTGGAGTTCGGGAAGTCAGCCCCAGCATTTT. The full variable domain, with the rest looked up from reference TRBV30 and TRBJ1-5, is SQTIHQWPATLVQPVGSPLSLECTVEGTSNPNLYWYRQAAGRGLQLLFYSVGIGQISSEVPQNLSASRPQDRQFILSSKKLLLSDSGFYLCAWSSGSQPQHFGDGTRLSIL.

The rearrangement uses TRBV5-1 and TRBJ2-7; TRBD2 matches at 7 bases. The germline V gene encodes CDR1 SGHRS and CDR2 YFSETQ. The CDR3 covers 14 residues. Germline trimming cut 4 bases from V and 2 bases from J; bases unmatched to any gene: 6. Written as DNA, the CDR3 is TGCGCCAGCAGCGGGACTACCCCGACCTACGAGCAGTACTTC. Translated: CASSGTTPTYEQYF.

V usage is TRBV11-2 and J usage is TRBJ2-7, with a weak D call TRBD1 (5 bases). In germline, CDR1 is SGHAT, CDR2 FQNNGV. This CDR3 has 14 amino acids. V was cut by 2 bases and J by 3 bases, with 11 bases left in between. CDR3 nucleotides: TGTGCCAGCAGCTTAAGCCAGGGTTACTACGAGCAGTACTTC. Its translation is CASSLSQGYYEQYF.

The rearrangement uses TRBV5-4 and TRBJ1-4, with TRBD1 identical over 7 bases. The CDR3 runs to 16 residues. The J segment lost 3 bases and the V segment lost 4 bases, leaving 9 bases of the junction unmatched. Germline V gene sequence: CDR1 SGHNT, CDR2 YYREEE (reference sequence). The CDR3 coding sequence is TGTGCCAGCAGCAAGGACAGGTTTACGGCTAATGAAAAACTGTTTTTT. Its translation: CASSKDRFTANEKLFF.

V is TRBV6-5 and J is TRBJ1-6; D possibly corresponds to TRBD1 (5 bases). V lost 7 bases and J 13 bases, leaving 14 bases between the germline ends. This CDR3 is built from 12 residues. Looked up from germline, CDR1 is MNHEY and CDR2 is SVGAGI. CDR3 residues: CASNGGQGPLHF. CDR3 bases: TGTGCCAGCAACGGCGGTCAGGGTCCCCTCCACTTT.